This T cell receptor beta chain was sequenced in a study of T cell changes during pregnancy in multiple sclerosis. The length of the CDR3 is 16 residues. Germline V gene lookup returns CDR1 MGHRA and CDR2 YSYEKL. V was clipped by 2 bases and J by 0 bases, with 11 bases between them. The table came from immunoSEQ multiplex PCR; TCRdb's copy has only in-frame clones and leaves some out. The sample has around 38,000 clones, 92% seen once. Sequencing used CD4+ T cells from peripheral blood mononuclear cells, obtained in the third trimester of pregnancy. The origin of this receptor is a female donor in good health, enrolled as a control in a pregnancy study. This chain links TRBV4-1 with TRBJ1-3, with no clear D. The DNA for the CDR3 is TGCGCCAGCAGCCAAAAACGGGGAGACTCTGGAAACACCATATATTTT. The encoded protein is CASSQKRGDSGNTIYF.